Sequencing of this TCR beta chain was carried out in a study of cytomegalovirus exposure and HLA in healthy donors. Study-level findings and limits: Some public TCRs appeared in many individuals, while most sequences were rare. Within an earlier analysis, most TCR beta V segments proved productive either about 87% or about 30% of the time.

A word on this clone: The target antigen is unknown.

The CDR3 has 11 amino acids. Trimming left V 8 bases short and J 1 base short, with 6 bases between. Germline loops: CDR1 SEHNR, CDR2 FQNEAQ (reference sequence). PCR involved 60 Vbeta and 13 Jbeta primers. Assay: immunoSEQ multiplex PCR; the TCRdb copy retains only in-frame clones and omits some. The table lists 95,000 to 150,000 clones, roughly three fifths of them singletons, with about 1.6% in the top ten. The sequenced sample consisted of PBMCs. The V call is TRBV7-9, the J call TRBJ2-7, with a weak D call TRBD1 (5 bases). This TCR was recovered from a man aged 18 to 29 in good health and CMV-seronegative. CDR3 amino acids: CASQGSYEQYF. The CDR3 nucleotides are TGTGCCAGCCAGGGATCCTACGAGCAGTACTTC.